A selection of T cell receptor beta chains follows, all from one sample in a study of cytomegalovirus exposure and HLA in healthy donors. The method was immunoSEQ multiplex PCR; TCRdb's version includes in-frame clones alone and lacks a portion of them. The sample holds approximately 170,000 clones, 84% seen once. The sample was PBMCs. Receptor source: a man aged 25-40 years in good health and CMV-seropositive. The CDR3 runs from the conserved cysteine through the conserved F or W. A D gene is named only where the DNA matches it firmly. Clone size, where shown, is once, few, many, or a class for clones that have expanded.

TGTGCCTGTAGGGGGCATAGAGATACGCAGTATTTT	CACRGHRDTQYF	-	TRBV30	TRBJ2-3	TRBD1
TGTGCCAGCAGTCTCCCGGGACTGCTACTCGACGACACTGAAGCTTTCTTT	CASSLPGLLLDDTEAFF	-	TRBV28	TRBJ1-1	-
TGTGCCAGCAGTCGGGGCGGGGGGCTCGATGAGCAGTTCTTC	CASSRGGGLDEQFF	-	TRBV28	TRBJ2-1	TRBD2
TGTGCCAGCTCACCTGTGGGACAGGGGGCGGATAGCAATCAGCCCCAGCATTTT	CASSPVGQGADSNQPQHF	-	TRBV18	TRBJ1-5	TRBD1
TGCAGCGTTCGGGTGAGCACAGATACGCAGTATTTT	CSVRVSTDTQYF	-	TRBV29-1	TRBJ2-3	-
TGTGCCAGCAGCCTCCGGGGAGATTTAGGAGCTTTCTTT	CASSLRGDLGAFF	-	TRBV13	TRBJ1-1	-
TGTGCCAGCAGTTTCCACACGGACAGTGAAGCTTTCTTT	CASSFHTDSEAFF	few	TRBV6-5	TRBJ1-1	-
TGTGCCAGCAGGACCGGGACAGACCACTCTGGGGCCAACGTCCTGACTTTC	CASRTGTDHSGANVLTF	-	TRBV27	TRBJ2-6	TRBD1
TGTGCCAGCAGCCCCGGGACAGGGGGCTCCTACGAGCAGTACTTC	CASSPGTGGSYEQYF	-	TRBV4-2	TRBJ2-7	TRBD1
TGTGCCAGCGGCGGGACAGGGCGGACGGGAGACGAGCAGTACTTC	CASGGTGRTGDEQYF	few	TRBV2	TRBJ2-7	TRBD1
TGTGCCAGCAGTTTTCTGTCTGAGGACACTGAAGCTTTCTTT	CASSFLSEDTEAFF	-	TRBV11-1	TRBJ1-1	-
TGTGCCAGCTCACCACGGGGGGGGATCAACAATGAGCAGTTCTTC	CASSPRGGINNEQFF	-	TRBV18	TRBJ2-1	TRBD2
TGTGCCAGCAGCGCGGACAGGGGTCAAGAGACCCAGTACTTC	CASSADRGQETQYF	once	TRBV5-4	TRBJ2-5	TRBD1
TGTGCCAGCAGTTCCAGGGGAGTCTACAATGAGCAGTTCTTC	CASSSRGVYNEQFF	once	TRBV6-6	TRBJ2-1	-
TGCGCCAGCAGCTTACCTAGTCTCGGCACAGATACGCAGTATTTT	CASSLPSLGTDTQYF	-	TRBV5-1	TRBJ2-3	-
TGTGCCAGTAGTATAATGGGCCAGGTCTTCAATCAGCCCCAGCATTTT	CASSIMGQVFNQPQHF	-	TRBV19	TRBJ1-5	-
TGTGCCTCGAGCGGGGGGTCTCCTCGCGAGCAGTACTTC	CASSGGSPREQYF	-	TRBV10-3	TRBJ2-7	TRBD2
TGCGCCAGCGGACCTTTCGGGGTCTCTGGAAACACCATATATTTT	CASGPFGVSGNTIYF	few	TRBV5-1	TRBJ1-3	-
TGTGCCAGCAGCTTGCTCGTAGCGGGGGGAAACACAGATACGCAGTATTTT	CASSLLVAGGNTDTQYF	-	TRBV11-2	TRBJ2-3	TRBD2
TGTGCCAGCAGCCAAGTCGGGGGACAGGTCTACAATGAGCAGTTCTTC	CASSQVGGQVYNEQFF	-	TRBV4-2	TRBJ2-1	TRBD1
TGTGCCAGCAGACAGGGCCCCAATGAGCAGTTCTTC	CASRQGPNEQFF	-	TRBV6-5	TRBJ2-1	-
TGCGCCAGCAGTGAGTCCGGACAGGGCACTAATGAAAAACTGTTTTTT	CASSESGQGTNEKLFF	-	TRBV10-1	TRBJ1-4	TRBD1
TGTGCCATCAGTGAGGACCTAGCGGGGGTTACCGGGGAGCTGTTTTTT	CAISEDLAGVTGELFF	-	TRBV10-3	TRBJ2-2	TRBD2
TGTGCCAGCAGGTCTGGACTAGCGGGCGTCCCCGGGGAGCTGTTTTTT	CASRSGLAGVPGELFF	-	TRBV9	TRBJ2-2	TRBD2
TGTGCCAGCAGTTTATGGGCAACTAACTATGGCTACACCTTC	CASSLWATNYGYTF	-	TRBV28	TRBJ1-2	-
TGTGCCAGCAGTTTCTGGGACAGGAGTTACGAGCAGTACTTC	CASSFWDRSYEQYF	-	TRBV28	TRBJ2-7	TRBD1
TGTGCCAGCAGCCCCAACCAGGGGTACGAGCAGTACTTC	CASSPNQGYEQYF	-	TRBV27	TRBJ2-7	-
TGTGCCAGCAGCTCGAGCAAGGCAGGGGTCACCGGGGAGCTGTTTTTT	CASSSSKAGVTGELFF	once	TRBV7-6	TRBJ2-2	-
TGTGCCAGCAGCCAGGAGACTAGCCTGTTCTCCTACGAGCAGTACTTC	CASSQETSLFSYEQYF	-	TRBV14	TRBJ2-7	TRBD2
TGTGCCAGCAGCGTAGAAGACAGGGGGACTGAAGCTTTCTTT	CASSVEDRGTEAFF	-	TRBV9	TRBJ1-1	TRBD1
TGTGCCAGTATGGTCGTGGATGGAGATAACAACTATGGCTACACCTTC	CASMVVDGDNNYGYTF	few	TRBV19	TRBJ1-2	-
TGTGCCTGGAGTTCCACGGGATTTGGCTACACCTTC	CAWSSTGFGYTF	-	TRBV30	TRBJ1-2	-
TGTGCCAGCAGTGACGGGGCCAGCGGGGAGCTGTTTTTT	CASSDGASGELFF	once	TRBV6-4	TRBJ2-2	-
TGTGCCAGCAGCCTAGGGGGTAGTCCTGAAGCTTTCTTT	CASSLGGSPEAFF	-	TRBV7-3	TRBJ1-1	-
TGTGCCAGCAGCTTGCGCCAGACGAACACCGGGGAGCTGTTTTTT	CASSLRQTNTGELFF	-	TRBV5-4	TRBJ2-2	-
TGTGCCAGCAGCTTAGAGCGGGAGGGCCGGAAGACCCAGTACTTC	CASSLEREGRKTQYF	-	TRBV5-6	TRBJ2-5	TRBD2
TGTGCCAGCAGCAGCCACCGACCGGGGACCTACGAGCAGTACTTC	CASSSHRPGTYEQYF	-	TRBV6-6	TRBJ2-7	-
TGTGCCAGCAGTTTGGGCAGTCGTCCCTACGAGCAGTACTTC	CASSLGSRPYEQYF	-	TRBV28	TRBJ2-7	-
TGTGCCAGCAGCAGGTTCGACAGGACCACCGGGGAGCTGTTTTTT	CASSRFDRTTGELFF	-	TRBV5-4	TRBJ2-2	-
TGCGCCAGCAGCACGGGACAGGGCAACACCGGGGAGCTGTTTTTT	CASSTGQGNTGELFF	-	TRBV5-1	TRBJ2-2	TRBD1
TGCGCCAGCAGCTTGGACCAGGGAGGAGGGGAGCTGTTTTTT	CASSLDQGGGELFF	few	TRBV5-1	TRBJ2-2	-
TGTGCCAGCACCCAGGGGCAGAGCAATCAGCCCCAGCATTTT	CASTQGQSNQPQHF	-	TRBV5-6	TRBJ1-5	-
TGTGCCAGCAGCCTGCAAACAGGGGAGCGAGAAAAACTGTTTTTT	CASSLQTGEREKLFF	-	TRBV6-1	TRBJ1-4	TRBD1
TGTGCCAGCAGCTTGGCCGGGGACAGGGACTTTCCTACGAGGCAGTACTTC	CASSLAGDRDFPTRQYF	-	TRBV5-6	TRBJ2-7	TRBD1